The 28 T cell receptor beta chains reported below all come from one sample, sequenced in a study of shared clonotypes between healthy human individuals. Produced via immunoSEQ multiplex PCR; TCRdb's table is partial and in-frame only. The data show about 380,000 clones, with around 96% seen just once and about 0.34% held by the top ten. Sequenced: memory CD8+ T cells sorted from blood. Specified subset: CD45RO+ cells pooled with CCR7-negative TemRA cells. Receptor source: a man younger than 45 in good health.

V usage is TRBV7-6 and J usage is TRBJ2-2; tentatively, D is TRBD2 (5 bases). CDR1 SGHVS and CDR2 FNYEAQ come from the germline V gene. The CDR3 totals 16 residues. V was shortened by 4 bases and J by 4 bases, with 16 bases between the two germline ends. The CDR3 reads CASSSKAVKGTGELFF. DNA of the CDR3: TGTGCCAGCAGCTCCAAAGCGGTGAAGGGCACCGGGGAGCTGTTTTTT.

This clone was recorded once. The genes are TRBV5-1 and TRBJ2-5; 11 bases align to TRBD2. After removal of 10 bases from V and 3 bases from J, the junction contained 8 bases not matched to a gene. This CDR3 has 14 amino acids. Germline lookup yields CDR1 SGHRS and CDR2 YFSETQ. The CDR3 loop is CALPPLAGEETQYF. The CDR3 nucleotides are TGCGCCCTACCCCCACTAGCGGGAGAAGAGACCCAGTACTTC.

This chain links TRBV28 with TRBJ2-3; TRBD2 is a possible D gene (5 bases). Germline-derived CDR1 and CDR2 are MDHEN and SYDVKM. CDR3 length: 16 amino acids. The V end lost 5 bases, the J end lost 3 bases, and 18 bases lay between the germline ends. In nucleotides, the CDR3 is TGTGCCAGCAGTCTCCGAACCCCGAGAGGGACAGATACGCAGTATTTT. This sequence encodes CASSLRTPRGTDTQYF.

As for this clone: One junction end does not reproduce the germline sequence, and a read error may be involved. V gene TRBV7-7 combines with J gene TRBJ2-2; 7 bases are a match to TRBD2. The CDR3 runs 15 residues. Germline CDR1 is SSHAT and CDR2 is FNYEAQ (reference sequence). The CDR3 DNA follows: TGTGCTAGCAGCCCTGGGACTACGAACACCGGGGAGCTGTTTTTT. It translates to CASSPGTTNTGELFF.

The chain uses TRBV27 and TRBJ2-1, with 9 bases that match TRBD2. Trimming took 10 bases from V and 6 from J; bases not matched to a gene: 10. Per germline, CDR1 MNHEY and CDR2 SMNVEV (reference sequence). The CDR3 contains 14 residues. In DNA, the CDR3 is TGTGCCACTTCGAGGGCGGGAGGGCCCAATGAGCAGTTCTTC. It specifies CATSRAGGPNEQFF.

This chain connects TRBV11-2 to TRBJ2-5; D is ambiguous. The CDR3 loop spans 15 amino acids. Between the trimmed V and J ends, which lost 1 base and 5 bases, there was a span of 14 bases. Germline V gene sequence: CDR1 SGHAT, CDR2 FQNNGV. This CDR3 reads CASSLARVSAETQYF. CDR3 nucleotides: TGTGCCAGCAGCTTAGCTCGCGTTTCGGCGGAGACCCAGTACTTC.

The chain carries TRBV27 and TRBJ2-1; 14 bases are shared with TRBD2. CDR1 is MNHEY, CDR2 SMNVEV, per germline (reference sequence). The trim removed 2 bases at V and 3 bases at J, leaving 6 bases unmatched. The CDR3 runs 18 residues. CDR3 bases: TGTGCCAGCAGTTTAGCCGGGACTAGCGGGAGCATCTACAATGAGCAGTTCTTC. Its protein product is CASSLAGTSGSIYNEQFF.

The chain employs TRBV7-9 and TRBJ2-7; unclear D gene. There are 16 residues in the CDR3. Trimming stripped 5 bases from V and 1 base from J, with 18 bases between. Germline lookup yields CDR1 SEHNR and CDR2 FQNEAQ (reference sequence). In nucleotides, the CDR3 is TGTGCCAGCAGCCCTCAAGGCGCGGTGAGATCCTACGAGCAGTACTTC. Translated: CASSPQGAVRSYEQYF.

This rearrangement joins TRBV6-6 to TRBJ1-2; 8 nucleotides line up with TRBD1. After removal of 2 bases from V and 5 bases from J, the junction contained 4 bases not matched to a gene. Germline CDR1 is MNHNY and CDR2 is SVGAGI (reference sequence). CDR3 length: 14 amino acids. The CDR3 loop is CASSYARQGYGYTF. The CDR3 DNA reads as TGTGCCAGCAGTTACGCTCGACAGGGGTATGGCTACACCTTC.

The gene calls are TRBV5-1 and TRBJ1-2, with D perhaps TRBD1 (6 bases). This CDR3 spans 12 amino acids. Between the trimmed V and J ends, which lost 4 bases and 7 bases, there was a span of 11 bases. Germline lookup yields CDR1 SGHRS and CDR2 YFSETQ. The DNA for the CDR3 is TGCGCCAGCAGCAACGGACAGTCTGGCTACACCTTC. This gives the protein CASSNGQSGYTF. The full variable domain, in which reference TRBV5-1 and TRBJ1-2 provide the parts outside the CDR3, is KAGVTQTPRYLIKTRGQQVTLSCSPISGHRSVSWYQQTPGQGLQFLFEYFSETQRNKGNFPGRFSGRQFSNSRSEMNVSTLELGDSALYLCASSNGQSGYTFGSGTRLTVV.

The chain has TRBV10-2 and TRBJ2-7; no firm D call. Trimming took 5 bases from V and 0 from J, leaving 17 bases between them. This CDR3 region has 16 residues. Germline loops: CDR1 WSHSY, CDR2 SAAADI. CDR3 DNA sequence: TGCGCCAGCAGTAAGTATAAGAGCACGAGCTCCTACGAGCAGTACTTC. Protein sequence: CASSKYKSTSSYEQYF.

The chain couples TRBV6-4 to TRBJ2-1; 12 bases agree with TRBD2. The CDR3 has 16 residues. CDR1 and CDR2 (germline): MRHNA, SNTAGT. V shed 6 bases, J shed 6 bases, and the junction held 9 bases outside the gene matches. The CDR3 here is CASSSSGRAPVNEQFF. The CDR3 DNA follows: TGTGCCAGCAGCTCTAGCGGGAGGGCCCCGGTCAATGAGCAGTTCTTC.

The rearrangement joins TRBV28 to TRBJ2-1; D not certain. CDR3 length equals 10 residues. V gave up 7 bases and J gave up 6 bases, with 4 bases separating them. Germline values: CDR1 MDHEN, CDR2 SYDVKM. The DNA of the CDR3 is TGTGCCAGCACCCTCAATGAGCAGTTCTTC. Amino acids: CASTLNEQFF.

V gene TRBV6-1 combines with J gene TRBJ2-7; possibly TRBD1 for D (5 bases). CDR1 is MNHNS and CDR2 is SASEGT in the germline V gene. This CDR3 contains 11 residues. Trimming shortened V by 5 bases and J by 7 bases, and 9 bases separated the two germline ends. CDR3: CASSLWTEQYF. The DNA of the CDR3 is TGTGCCAGCAGTCTATGGACAGAGCAGTACTTC.

The rearrangement links TRBV7-3 to TRBJ1-1; no clear D. Trimming shortened V by 5 bases and J by 0 bases, and 7 bases separated the two germline ends. The germline gives CDR1 SGHTA, CDR2 FQGTGA. The CDR3 is made up of 13 amino acids. The CDR3 nucleotides read TGTGCCAGCAGCCAAACCTTGAACACTGAAGCTTTCTTT. It encodes CASSQTLNTEAFF.

CDR3 DNA: TGTGCCAGCAGTTACGACAGGGGAGTCTACGAGCAGTACTTC. Its protein product is CASSYDRGVYEQYF. V gene TRBV6-6 combines with J gene TRBJ2-7; the match to TRBD1 covers 8 bases. After removal of 2 bases from V and 3 bases from J, the junction contained 3 bases not matched to a gene. Germline V CDR1 and CDR2: MNHNY, SVGAGI (reference sequence). CDR3 length: 14 residues.

The V and J genes are TRBV30 and TRBJ2-7; tentatively, D is TRBD2 (6 bases). This CDR3 comprises 21 residues. The V and J ends lost 3 bases and 3 bases respectively, with 36 bases between them. In germline, CDR1 is GTSNPN, CDR2 SVGIG (reference sequence). The CDR3, as DNA: TGTGCCTGGAGGGGTTCGCGCCGCGGGATTGAATTAGGGGTGGCTCGCTACGAGCAGTACTTC. Its translation: CAWRGSRRGIELGVARYEQYF.

The J gene is TRBJ1-1, the V gene TRBV27, with D possibly TRBD1 on 6 matching bases. The CDR3 runs to 16 residues. Trimming cost V 6 bases and J 0 bases, with 17 bases left between them. Per the germline V gene, CDR1 is MNHEY and CDR2 is SMNVEV (reference sequence). CDR3 sequence reads: CASRTHRQGMNTEAFF. CDR3 coding DNA: TGTGCCAGCAGGACCCACAGGCAGGGGATGAACACTGAAGCTTTCTTT.

V is TRBV19 and J is TRBJ2-1; 7 bases map to TRBD2. CDR1 and CDR2 (germline): LNHDA, SQIVND (reference sequence). V lost 4 bases, J lost 7 bases, and 10 bases stayed unmatched. The CDR3 runs to 15 residues. The CDR3 spells CASSTGLLSGNEQFF. CDR3 in DNA: TGTGCCAGTAGTACGGGACTACTATCAGGGAATGAGCAGTTCTTC.

This sequence joins TRBV2 and TRBJ1-5; TRBD1 aligns across 12 bases. The germline CDR1 and CDR2 sequences are SNHLY and FYNNEI. With 7 bases clipped from V and 11 bases from J, the junction kept 15 bases outside the gene matches. The CDR3 extends over 16 amino acids. CDR3 sequence (DNA): TGTGCCAGCAAAACGGCGGGACAGGGGGCTTCGGGGACCCAGCATTTT. This codes for CASKTAGQGASGTQHF.

In its sample, this clone was seen a few times. The J gene is TRBJ1-5, the V gene TRBV6-1; D is unclear. Deletions cut 0 bases from V and 4 bases from J, with 13 bases between. CDR1 is MNHNS, CDR2 SASEGT, per germline. The CDR3 has 16 residues. CDR3 amino acids: CASSEAGGPINQPQHF. In nucleotides, the CDR3 is TGTGCCAGCAGTGAAGCGGGTGGGCCTATTAATCAGCCCCAGCATTTT.

The chain combines TRBV12-5 with TRBJ2-7; D may be TRBD1 (5 bases). V lost 2 bases, J lost 0 bases, and 11 bases lay in between. The CDR3 contains 15 residues. Germline values: CDR1 LGHNT, CDR2 FRNRAP. The CDR3 reads CASGLLQTASYEQYF. DNA of the CDR3: TGTGCTAGTGGTTTGCTACAGACAGCCTCCTACGAGCAGTACTTC.

This chain joins TRBV13 and TRBJ2-7; D remains ambiguous. Germline assignment: CDR1 PRHDT and CDR2 FYEKMQ (reference sequence). This CDR3 contains 13 residues. With 2 bases removed from V and 0 bases from J, the gap between germline ends came to 5 bases. Written as DNA, the CDR3 is TGTGCCAGCAGCTTATACTTCTCCTACGAGCAGTACTTC. Residues: CASSLYFSYEQYF.

The CDR3 bases are TGTGCCAGCAGCTCTGACAGCTATGGCTACACCTTC. Its protein product is CASSSDSYGYTF. The V call is TRBV5-6, the J call TRBJ1-2; D is possibly TRBD1 (5 bases). The CDR3 is 12 amino acids. CDR1 and CDR2 from the germline V gene are SGHDT and YYEEEE. The V gene lost 3 bases and the J gene lost 4 bases, with 7 bases spanning the gap. Combining the CDR3 with reference TRBV5-6 and TRBJ1-2 gives the whole variable domain DAGVTQSPTHLIKTRGQQVTLRCSPKSGHDTVSWYQQALGQGPQFIFQYYEEEERQRGNFPDRFSGHQFPNYSSELNVNALLLGDSALYLCASSSDSYGYTFGSGTRLTVV.

The chain combines TRBV28 with TRBJ1-2; D unresolved. The CDR3 is 12 amino acids. V shed 6 bases and J shed 1 base, with 6 bases lying between them. Germline CDR1 is MDHEN and CDR2 is SYDVKM. The CDR3 bases are TGTGCCAGCAGCTCCTTTAACTATGGCTACACCTTC. Its protein is CASSSFNYGYTF.

The V call is TRBV9, the J call TRBJ1-1, with unresolved D. The CDR3 runs 14 residues. CDR1 and CDR2 (germline): SGDLS, YYNGEE. Trimming shortened V by 0 bases and J by 2 bases, and 8 bases separated the two germline ends. CDR3 loop: CASSVVAGNTEAFF. The CDR3 DNA sequence: TGTGCCAGCAGCGTAGTGGCGGGCAACACTGAAGCTTTCTTT.

The chain has TRBV6-1 and TRBJ2-5; D ambiguous. The CDR3 is 14 amino acids. CDR1 and CDR2 (germline): MNHNS, SASEGT. Trimming pared 1 base from V and 2 bases from J, leaving 8 bases between. CDR3 DNA sequence: TGTGCCAGCAGTGAAGTAGTCACACAAGAGACCCAGTACTTC. Its translation is CASSEVVTQETQYF.

This clone was counted a single time. The rearrangement uses TRBV14 and TRBJ1-1; D not certain. The CDR3 runs to 15 residues. Per germline, CDR1 SGHDN and CDR2 FVKESK. Trimming took 2 bases from V and 1 from J, leaving 11 bases between them. The CDR3 sequence is CASSQKAGGNTEAFF. The CDR3 DNA reads TGTGCCAGCAGCCAAAAGGCGGGCGGGAACACTGAAGCTTTCTTT.